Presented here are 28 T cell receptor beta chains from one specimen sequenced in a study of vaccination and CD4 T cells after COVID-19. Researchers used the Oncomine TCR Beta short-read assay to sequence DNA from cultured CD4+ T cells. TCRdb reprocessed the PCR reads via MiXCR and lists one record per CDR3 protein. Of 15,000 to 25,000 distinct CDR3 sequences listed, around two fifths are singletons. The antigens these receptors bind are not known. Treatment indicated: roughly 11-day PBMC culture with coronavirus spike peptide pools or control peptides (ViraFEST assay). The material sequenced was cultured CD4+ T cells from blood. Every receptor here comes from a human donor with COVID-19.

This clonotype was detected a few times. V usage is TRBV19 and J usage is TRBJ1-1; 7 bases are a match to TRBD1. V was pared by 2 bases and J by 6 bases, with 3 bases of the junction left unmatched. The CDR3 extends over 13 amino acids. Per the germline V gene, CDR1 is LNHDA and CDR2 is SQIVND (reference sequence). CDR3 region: CASSIRGPAEAFF. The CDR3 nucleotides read TGTGCCAGTAGTATAAGGGGGCCCGCTGAAGCTTTCTTT.

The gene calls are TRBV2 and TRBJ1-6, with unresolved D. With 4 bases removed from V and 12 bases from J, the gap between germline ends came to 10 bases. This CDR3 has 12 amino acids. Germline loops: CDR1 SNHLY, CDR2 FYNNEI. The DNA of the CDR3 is TGTGCCAGCAGTGGGCCCGTTGGACCCCTCCACTTT. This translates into CASSGPVGPLHF. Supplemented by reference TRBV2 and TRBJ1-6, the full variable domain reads EPEVTQTPSHQVTQMGQEVILRCVPISNHLYFYWYRQILGQKVEFLVSFYNNEISEKSEIFDDQFSVERPDGSNFTLKIRSTKLEDSAMYFCASSGPVGPLHFGNGTRLTVT.

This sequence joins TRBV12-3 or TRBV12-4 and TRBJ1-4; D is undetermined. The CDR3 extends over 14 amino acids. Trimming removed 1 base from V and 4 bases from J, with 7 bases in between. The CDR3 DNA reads TGTGCCAGCAGTTTAGGGGTGGGTAATGAAAAACTGTTTTTT. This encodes CASSLGVGNEKLFF.

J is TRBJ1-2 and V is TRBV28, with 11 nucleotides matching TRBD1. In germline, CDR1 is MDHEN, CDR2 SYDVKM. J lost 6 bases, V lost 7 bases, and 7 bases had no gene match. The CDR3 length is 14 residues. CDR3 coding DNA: TGTGCCAGCACCTCGGGACAGGGGGTCGATGGCTACACCTTC. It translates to CASTSGQGVDGYTF.

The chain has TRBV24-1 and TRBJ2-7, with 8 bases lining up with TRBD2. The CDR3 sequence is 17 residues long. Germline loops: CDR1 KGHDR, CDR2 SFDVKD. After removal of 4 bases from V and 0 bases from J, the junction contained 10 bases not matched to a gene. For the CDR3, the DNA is TGTGCCACCAGTGACACCTCGTCCAGCGGGGGCTCCTACGAGCAGTACTTC. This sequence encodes CATSDTSSSGGSYEQYF.

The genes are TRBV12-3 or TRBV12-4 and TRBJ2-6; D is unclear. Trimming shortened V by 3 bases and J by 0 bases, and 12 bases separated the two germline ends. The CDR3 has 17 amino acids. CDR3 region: CASSFTALSSGANVLTF. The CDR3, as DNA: TGTGCCAGCAGTTTTACGGCCCTGAGCTCTGGGGCCAACGTCCTGACTTTC.

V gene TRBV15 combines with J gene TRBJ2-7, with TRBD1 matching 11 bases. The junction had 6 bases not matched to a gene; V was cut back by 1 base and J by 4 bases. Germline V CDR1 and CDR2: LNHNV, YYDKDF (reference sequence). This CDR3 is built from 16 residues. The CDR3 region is CATSRVRTGGFYEQYF. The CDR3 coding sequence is TGTGCCACCAGCAGAGTCCGGACAGGGGGCTTTTACGAGCAGTACTTC.

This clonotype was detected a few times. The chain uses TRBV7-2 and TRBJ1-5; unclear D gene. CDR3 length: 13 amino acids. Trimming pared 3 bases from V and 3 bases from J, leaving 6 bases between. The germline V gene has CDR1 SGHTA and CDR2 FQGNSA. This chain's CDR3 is CASSLSSNQPQHF. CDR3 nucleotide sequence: TGTGCCAGCAGCTTGAGCTCCAATCAGCCCCAGCATTTT.

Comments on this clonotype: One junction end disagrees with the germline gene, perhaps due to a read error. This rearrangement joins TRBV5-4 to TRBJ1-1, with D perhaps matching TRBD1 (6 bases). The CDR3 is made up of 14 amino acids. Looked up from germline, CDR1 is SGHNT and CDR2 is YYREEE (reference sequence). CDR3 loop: CASSPPSGDTEALF. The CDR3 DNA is TGTGCCAGCAGCCCACCCTCGGGGGACACTGAAGCTTTGTTT.

DNA of the CDR3: TGCGCCAGCGGAACCGGGGGGGCCGGGGAGACCCAGTACTTC. This encodes CASGTGGAGETQYF. The genes are TRBV5-1 and TRBJ2-5, with 8 bases fitting TRBD2. The CDR3 spans 14 residues. Unmatched junction bases numbered 10, after V lost 7 bases and J lost 5 bases. CDR1 and CDR2 (germline): SGHRS, YFSETQ.

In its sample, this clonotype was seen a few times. The CDR3: CASKVAGATDTQYF. In nucleotides, the CDR3 is TGTGCCAGCAAAGTAGCGGGGGCCACAGATACGCAGTATTTT. The chain is built from TRBV12-3 or TRBV12-4 and TRBJ2-3; 9 bases map to TRBD2. With 7 bases clipped from V and 2 bases from J, the junction kept 4 bases outside the gene matches. The CDR3 length is 14 residues.

The CDR3 nucleotides are TGTGCCAGCAGCTTGGTGAACACTGAAGCTTTCTTT. Translation: CASSLVNTEAFF. This chain links TRBV7-9 with TRBJ1-1; D gene ambiguous. V was cut by 3 bases and J by 0 bases, with 2 bases left in between. Germline loops: CDR1 SEHNR, CDR2 FQNEAQ (reference sequence). This CDR3 is 12 amino acids long. Supplemented by reference TRBV7-9 and TRBJ1-1, the full variable domain reads DTGVSQNPRHKITKRGQNVTFRCDPISEHNRLYWYRQTLGQGPEFLTYFQNEAQLEKSRLLSDRFSAERPKGSFSTLEIQRTEQGDSAMYLCASSLVNTEAFFGQGTRLTVV.

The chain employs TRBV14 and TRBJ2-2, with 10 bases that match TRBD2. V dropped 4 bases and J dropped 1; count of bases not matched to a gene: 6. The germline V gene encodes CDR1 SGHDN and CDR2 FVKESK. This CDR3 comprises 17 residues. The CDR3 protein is CASSPSGGPMNTGELFF. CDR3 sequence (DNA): TGTGCCAGCAGCCCTAGCGGGGGCCCAATGAACACCGGGGAGCTGTTTTTT.

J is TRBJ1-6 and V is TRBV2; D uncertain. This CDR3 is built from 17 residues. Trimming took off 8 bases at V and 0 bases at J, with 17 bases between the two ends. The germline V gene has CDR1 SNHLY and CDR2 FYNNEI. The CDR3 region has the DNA TGTGCCAGCCAAGATTGGCCAAAAGGCTCCTATAATTCACCCCTCCACTTT. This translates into CASQDWPKGSYNSPLHF. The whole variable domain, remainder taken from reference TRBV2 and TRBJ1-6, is EPEVTQTPSHQVTQMGQEVILRCVPISNHLYFYWYRQILGQKVEFLVSFYNNEISEKSEIFDDQFSVERPDGSNFTLKIRSTKLEDSAMYFCASQDWPKGSYNSPLHFGNGTRLTVT.

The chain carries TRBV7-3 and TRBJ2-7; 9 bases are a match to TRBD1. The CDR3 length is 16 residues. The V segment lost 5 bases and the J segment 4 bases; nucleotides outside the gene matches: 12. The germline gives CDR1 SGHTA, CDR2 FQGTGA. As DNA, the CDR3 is TGTGCCAGCAGCAAAACGCCGGGACAGGGATCATACGAGCAGTACTTC. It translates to CASSKTPGQGSYEQYF.

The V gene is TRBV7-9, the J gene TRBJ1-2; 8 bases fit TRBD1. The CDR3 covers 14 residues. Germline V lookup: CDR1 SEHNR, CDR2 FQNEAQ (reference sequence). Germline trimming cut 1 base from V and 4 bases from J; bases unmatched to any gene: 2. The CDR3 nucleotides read TGTGCCAGCAGCTTAGGTGACAGGGGCTATGGCTACACCTTC. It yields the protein CASSLGDRGYGYTF.

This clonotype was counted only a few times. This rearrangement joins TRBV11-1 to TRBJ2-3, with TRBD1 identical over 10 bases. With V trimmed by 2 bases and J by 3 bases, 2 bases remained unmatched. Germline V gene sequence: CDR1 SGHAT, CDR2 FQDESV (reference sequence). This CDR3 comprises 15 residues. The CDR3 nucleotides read TGTGCCAGCAGCTTATTGGACAGGGGGACAGATACGCAGTATTTT. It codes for CASSLLDRGTDTQYF.

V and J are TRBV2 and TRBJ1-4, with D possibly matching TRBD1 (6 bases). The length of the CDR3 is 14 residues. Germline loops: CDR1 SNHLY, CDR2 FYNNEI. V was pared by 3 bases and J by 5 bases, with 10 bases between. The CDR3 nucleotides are TGTGCCAGCAGTGAGCAGGGGAGAAATGAAAAACTGTTTTTT. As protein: CASSEQGRNEKLFF. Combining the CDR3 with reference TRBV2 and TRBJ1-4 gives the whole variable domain EPEVTQTPSHQVTQMGQEVILRCVPISNHLYFYWYRQILGQKVEFLVSFYNNEISEKSEIFDDQFSVERPDGSNFTLKIRSTKLEDSAMYFCASSEQGRNEKLFFGSGTQLSVL.

DNA of the CDR3: TGCAGGGGGGGGACAGGGGTTGGCACTGAAGCTTTCTTT. Translating gives CRGGTGVGTEAFF. The rearrangement links TRBV20-1 to TRBJ1-1, with 10 nucleotides matching TRBD1. The germline V gene encodes CDR1 DFQATT and CDR2 SNEGSKA (reference sequence). CDR3 length equals 13 residues.

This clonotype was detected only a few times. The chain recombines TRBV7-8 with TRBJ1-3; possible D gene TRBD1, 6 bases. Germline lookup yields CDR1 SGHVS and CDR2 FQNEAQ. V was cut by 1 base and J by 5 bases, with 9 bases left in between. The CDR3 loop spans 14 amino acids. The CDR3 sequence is CASSLEDSRNTIYF. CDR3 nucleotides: TGTGCCAGCAGCTTAGAGGACAGCCGAAACACCATATATTTT.

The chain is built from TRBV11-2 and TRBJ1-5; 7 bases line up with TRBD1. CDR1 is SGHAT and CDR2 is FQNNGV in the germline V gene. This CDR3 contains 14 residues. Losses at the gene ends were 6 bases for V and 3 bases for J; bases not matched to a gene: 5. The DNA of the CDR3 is TGTGCCAGCAGAAGACAGGGCTTCAATCAGCCCCAGCATTTT. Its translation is CASRRQGFNQPQHF.

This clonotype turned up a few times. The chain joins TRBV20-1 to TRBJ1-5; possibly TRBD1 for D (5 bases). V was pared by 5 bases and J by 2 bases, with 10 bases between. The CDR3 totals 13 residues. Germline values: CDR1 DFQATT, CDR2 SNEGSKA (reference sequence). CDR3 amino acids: CSAFGGGNQPQHF. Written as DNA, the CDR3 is TGCAGTGCTTTCGGGGGAGGCAATCAGCCCCAGCATTTT.

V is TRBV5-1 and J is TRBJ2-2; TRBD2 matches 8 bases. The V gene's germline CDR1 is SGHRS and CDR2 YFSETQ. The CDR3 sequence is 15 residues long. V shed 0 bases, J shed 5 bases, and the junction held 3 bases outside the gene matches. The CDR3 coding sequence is TGCGCCAGCAGCTTGGGGACTAGCTTGACCGGGGAGCTGTTTTTT. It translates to CASSLGTSLTGELFF.

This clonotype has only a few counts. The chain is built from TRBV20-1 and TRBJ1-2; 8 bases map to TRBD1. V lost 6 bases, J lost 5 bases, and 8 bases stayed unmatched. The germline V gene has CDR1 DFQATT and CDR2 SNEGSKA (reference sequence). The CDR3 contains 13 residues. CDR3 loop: CSALPDRDYGYTF. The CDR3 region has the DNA TGCAGTGCACTCCCGGACAGGGATTATGGCTACACCTTC.

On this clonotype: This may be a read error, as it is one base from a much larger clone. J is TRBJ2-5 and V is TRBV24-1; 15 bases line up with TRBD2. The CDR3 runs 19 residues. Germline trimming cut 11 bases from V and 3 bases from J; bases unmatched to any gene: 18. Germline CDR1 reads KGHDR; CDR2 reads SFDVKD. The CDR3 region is CAISEPRTSGGATKETQYF. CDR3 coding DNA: TGTGCCATCTCCGAGCCCCGGACTAGCGGGGGGGCCACTAAAGAGACCCAGTACTTC.

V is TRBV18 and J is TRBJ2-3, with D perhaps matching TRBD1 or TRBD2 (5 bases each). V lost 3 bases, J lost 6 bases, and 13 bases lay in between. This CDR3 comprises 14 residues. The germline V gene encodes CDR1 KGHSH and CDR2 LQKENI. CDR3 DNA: TGTGCCAGCTCACCTTATCCAGGGACGGATACGCAGTATTTT. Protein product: CASSPYPGTDTQYF.

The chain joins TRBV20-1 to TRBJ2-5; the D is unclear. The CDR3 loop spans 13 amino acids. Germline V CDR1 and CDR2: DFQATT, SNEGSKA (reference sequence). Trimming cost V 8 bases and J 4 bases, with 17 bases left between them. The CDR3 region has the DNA TGCAGTCCCCAGAGTGGGGTTGGAGAGACCCAGTACTTC. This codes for CSPQSGVGETQYF.

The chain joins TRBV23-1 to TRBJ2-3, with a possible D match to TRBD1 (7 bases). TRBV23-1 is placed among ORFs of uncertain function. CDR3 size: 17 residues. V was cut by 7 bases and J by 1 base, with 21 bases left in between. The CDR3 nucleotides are TGCGCCAGCAACCCCGCGGGGCAGGGGGGCCGCACAGATACGCAGTATTTT. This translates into CASNPAGQGGRTDTQYF.